These 19 T cell receptor beta chains were sequenced from one sample in a study of T cell responses to AZD1222 COVID-19 vaccine. This table comes from immunoSEQ multiplex PCR, and its TCRdb copy is limited to in-frame clones, with some not included. This sample has more than 140,000 clones, with 80% to 90% found just once. The input for sequencing was peripheral blood, taken on day 0 of AZD1222 vaccination. These receptor sequences come from an adult in good health.

V gene TRBV7-8 combines with J gene TRBJ2-3; 7 nucleotides agree with TRBD1. V shed 3 bases and J 1 base; nucleotides not matched to a gene: 7. CDR3 length equals 16 residues. CDR1 is SGHVS and CDR2 is FQNEAQ in the germline V gene. The DNA for the CDR3 is TGTGCCAGCAGCTTCCTAAGGACAGGAGGCACAGATACGCAGTATTTT. It codes for CASSFLRTGGTDTQYF.

This chain joins TRBV7-2 and TRBJ2-3; D gene uncertain. The CDR3 length is 14 residues. Trimming took 6 bases from V and 6 from J, leaving 16 bases between them. Germline V gene data show CDR1 as SGHTA and CDR2 as FQGNSA. In DNA form, the CDR3 reads TGTGCCAGCAGTCCCGCCGGGTCTTCGGATACGCAGTATTTT. Protein: CASSPAGSSDTQYF.

The chain combines TRBV7-8 with TRBJ1-1; tentatively, D is TRBD1 (6 bases). The CDR3 contains 16 residues. The germline V gene has CDR1 SGHVS and CDR2 FQNEAQ. Between the trimmed V and J ends, which lost 8 bases and 0 bases, there was a span of 19 bases. This CDR3 reads CASRQDQRRMNTEAFF. CDR3 in DNA: TGTGCCAGCCGACAGGACCAACGTAGGATGAACACTGAAGCTTTCTTT.

The chain employs TRBV7-2 and TRBJ1-6, with 7 bases matching TRBD1. The CDR3 has 16 residues. Germline CDR1 and CDR2: SGHTA and FQGNSA. V trimming: 4 bases; J trimming: 8 bases; junction bases outside the gene matches: 11. The chain's CDR3 is CASSSDPQGRYSPLHF. In DNA form, the CDR3 reads TGTGCCAGCAGCTCAGATCCACAGGGGAGGTATTCACCCCTCCACTTT.

This clone was detected once. The V call is TRBV10-3, the J call TRBJ2-7; 9 bases fit TRBD1. The CDR3 runs to 15 residues. Unmatched junction bases numbered 7, after V lost 3 bases and J lost 4 bases. CDR1 is ENHRY, CDR2 SYGVKD, per germline. CDR3 residues: CAISDLGQGSYEQYF. The CDR3 nucleotides are TGTGCCATCAGTGACCTCGGACAGGGGTCGTACGAGCAGTACTTC.

The chain links TRBV20-1 to TRBJ1-5; unclear D gene. Trimming cost V 3 bases and J 7 bases, with 7 bases left between them. The CDR3 has 11 residues. Per the germline V gene, CDR1 is DFQATT and CDR2 is SNEGSKA (reference sequence). DNA for the CDR3: TGCAGTGCTAGTTCCGGCCAGCCCCAGCATTTT. This codes for CSASSGQPQHF.

CDR3 DNA sequence: TGTGCCACCAGTGAACCAGGACAGTTCTACGAGCAGTACTTC. It encodes CATSEPGQFYEQYF. The chain joins TRBV24-1 to TRBJ2-7; TRBD1 might be the D (6 bases). Germline loops: CDR1 KGHDR, CDR2 SFDVKD. The CDR3 is 14 residues long. Trimming pared 4 bases from V and 3 bases from J, leaving 12 bases between.

The chain recombines TRBV7-9 with TRBJ1-2, with 9 bases aligning to TRBD1. V shed 5 bases, J shed 6 bases, and the junction held 10 bases outside the gene matches. Germline values: CDR1 SEHNR, CDR2 FQNEAQ (reference sequence). The CDR3 is made up of 15 amino acids. The CDR3 region is CASSTRDRVNDGYTF. The CDR3 nucleotides are TGTGCCAGCAGCACCCGGGACAGGGTCAATGATGGCTACACCTTC.

The V and J genes are TRBV7-9 and TRBJ2-5; perhaps D is TRBD1 or TRBD2 (5 bases each). Looked up from germline, CDR1 is SEHNR and CDR2 is FQNEAQ (reference sequence). V was shortened by 4 bases and J by 1 base, with 10 bases between the two germline ends. The CDR3 extends over 14 amino acids. CDR3 sequence: CASSWDGSQETQYF. The CDR3 DNA sequence: TGTGCCAGCAGCTGGGACGGATCCCAAGAGACCCAGTACTTC.

The V and J genes are TRBV2 and TRBJ1-2; 9 nucleotides agree with TRBD1. With V trimmed by 6 bases and J by 2 bases, 4 bases remained unmatched. Germline V gene sequence: CDR1 SNHLY, CDR2 FYNNEI. The length of the CDR3 is 14 residues. CDR3 sequence reads: CASRDRGRNYGYTF. CDR3 bases: TGTGCCAGCAGGGACAGGGGAAGGAACTATGGCTACACCTTC.

The chain combines TRBV5-5 with TRBJ1-3; no clear D. This CDR3 has 12 residues. Germline values: CDR1 SGHKS, CDR2 YYEKEE (reference sequence). V shed 0 bases and J shed 4 bases, with 2 bases lying between them. The CDR3 nucleotides read TGTGCCAGCAGCTTGGAGGGAAACACCATATATTTT. This sequence encodes CASSLEGNTIYF.

The table lists this clone with a count of one. The chain couples TRBV2 to TRBJ2-1; 8 bases fit TRBD2. The length of the CDR3 is 16 residues. Unmatched junction bases numbered 11, after V lost 6 bases and J lost 4 bases. Germline CDR1 reads SNHLY; CDR2 reads FYNNEI. The CDR3 loop is CASSRQAGADYNEQFF. In DNA, the CDR3 is TGTGCCAGCAGCCGCCAAGCGGGGGCTGATTACAATGAGCAGTTCTTC.

The chain joins TRBV19 to TRBJ1-1, with 7 bases aligning to TRBD1. The CDR3 has 12 amino acids. The V gene end was trimmed by 8 bases and the J gene end by 6 bases; junction bases not matched to a gene: 6. The germline V gene has CDR1 LNHDA and CDR2 SQIVND (reference sequence). The CDR3 DNA is TGTGCCAGTGGGGAGCAGGGGGCTGAAGCTTTCTTT. This sequence encodes CASGEQGAEAFF.

V and J are TRBV7-9 and TRBJ2-2; D is perhaps TRBD1 (5 bases). This CDR3 spans 15 amino acids. Per germline, CDR1 SEHNR and CDR2 FQNEAQ (reference sequence). V was shortened by 0 bases and J by 6 bases, with 11 bases between the two germline ends. The CDR3 is CASSLAGQRPGELFF. The CDR3 nucleotides are TGTGCCAGCAGCTTAGCGGGGCAGCGTCCCGGGGAGCTGTTTTTT.

This clone was found a few times. The V call is TRBV5-1, the J call TRBJ1-6, with D perhaps matching TRBD1 (5 bases). V dropped 5 bases and J dropped 7 bases, with 13 bases sitting between them. CDR1 SGHRS and CDR2 YFSETQ come from the germline V gene. This CDR3 has 14 amino acids. The CDR3 here is CASRSQGGNSPLHF. CDR3 DNA sequence: TGCGCCAGCAGATCCCAGGGTGGGAATTCACCCCTCCACTTT.

The V call is TRBV27, the J call TRBJ2-6; D gene unclear. The germline V and J ends were trimmed by 0 bases and 3 bases, with 0 bases remaining between them. Germline CDR1 is MNHEY and CDR2 is SMNVEV (reference sequence). This CDR3 comprises 13 residues. The CDR3 sequence: CASSLSGANVLTF. The CDR3 nucleotides read TGTGCCAGCAGTTTATCTGGGGCCAACGTCCTGACTTTC.

V gene TRBV5-5 combines with J gene TRBJ1-5; D possibly corresponds to TRBD1 (5 bases). The CDR3 is 15 amino acids. Trimming took off 1 base at V and 6 bases at J, with 14 bases between the two ends. Germline V gene sequence: CDR1 SGHKS, CDR2 YYEKEE (reference sequence). CDR3 DNA sequence: TGTGCCAGCAGCTTGTTGGGGGGGTCCCCTCAGCCCCAGCATTTT. Amino acid sequence: CASSLLGGSPQPQHF.

The chain links TRBV7-9 to TRBJ2-3; TRBD1 is a possible D gene (6 bases). The CDR3 is 14 residues long. Germline CDR1 reads SEHNR; CDR2 reads FQNEAQ (reference sequence). V lost 4 bases to trimming and J lost 5 bases, with 13 bases between them. CDR3 sequence (DNA): TGTGCCAGCAGCTCACAAGGGGGAAGAGATACGCAGTATTTT. Translating it yields CASSSQGGRDTQYF.

This clone has just one count. The chain couples TRBV12-3 or TRBV12-4 to TRBJ1-5, with TRBD1 matching over 7 bases. J lost 5 bases, V lost 6 bases, and 4 bases had no gene match. CDR3 length: 13 amino acids. The CDR3 DNA reads as TGTGCCAGCAGCCACAGGGGCCATCAGCCCCAGCATTTT. Translation gives CASSHRGHQPQHF.